The clone carrying this T cell receptor beta chain was observed a handful of times. MiXCR, run by TCRdb on the RT-PCR reads, gives a single entry per CDR3 protein. The sample includes about 680,000 distinct CDR3 sequences, 13% to 15% of them seen just once. The CDR3 totals 16 residues. The germline CDR1 and CDR2 sequences are SGHRS and YFSETQ. Trimming stripped 4 bases from V and 2 bases from J, with 18 bases between. Sample: memory CD4+ T cells from blood. This chain uses TRBV5-1 with TRBJ1-1; D call uncertain. The clonotype originates from a female donor in good health, serving as a healthy control. The CDR3 region has the DNA TGCGCCAGCAGCCCTAGGTCAAAAACGGCAAACACTGAAGCTTTCTTT. Residues: CASSPRSKTANTEAFF.